These T cell receptor beta chains were read from a single sample in a study of T cell responses to AZD1222 COVID-19 vaccine. The table came from immunoSEQ multiplex PCR; TCRdb's copy has only in-frame clones and leaves some out. Of 90,000 to 150,000 clones listed, about nine tenths are singletons. The specimen was peripheral blood, collected 28 days after the second AZD1222 dose. The receptor set was obtained from an adult who received the AZD1222 COVID-19 vaccine. The CDR3 runs from the conserved cysteine through the conserved F or W. The D gene is left open where the match is weak. Part of the rows lack a size; the others show once, few, many or a class for expanded clones.

V	D	size	J	DNA	CDR3
TRBV7-2	-	-	TRBJ1-3	TGTGCCAGCAGCCCCGGGACGGCTGGAAACACCATATATTTT	CASSPGTAGNTIYF
TRBV28	TRBD1	-	TRBJ2-1	TGTGCCAGCAGTTTTCCTTTTGGACAGGGGTTTGGTGAGCAGTTCTTC	CASSFPFGQGFGEQFF
TRBV6-5	TRBD1	-	TRBJ1-1	TGTGCCAGCCAGAGAAGACAGGGGAGTGAAGCTTTCTTT	CASQRRQGSEAFF
TRBV28	TRBD1	-	TRBJ1-6	TGTGCCAGCAGCCACGGGACAGGGGATTCACCCCTCCACTTT	CASSHGTGDSPLHF
TRBV7-3	TRBD1	-	TRBJ1-6	TGTGCCAGCAGCCTAAACCCACAGGGGAGTGGTAATTCACCCCTCCACTTT	CASSLNPQGSGNSPLHF
TRBV6-2/TRBV6-3	-	-	TRBJ2-7	TGTGCCAGCAGCGTCAACACAGGGATCGAGCAGTACTTC	CASSVNTGIEQYF
TRBV7-8	-	-	TRBJ1-6	TGTGCCAGCAGCTTATTAGTTAGGGAATCACCCCTCCACTTT	CASSLLVRESPLHF
TRBV19	TRBD1	-	TRBJ1-4	TGTGCCAGTAGTCCCACCGCAGGGGGTGTTGGGGAAAAACTGTTTTTT	CASSPTAGGVGEKLFF
TRBV29-1	-	-	TRBJ1-2	TGCAGCGTCAGTATAATCGGCTATGGCTACACCTTC	CSVSIIGYGYTF
TRBV19	-	-	TRBJ1-5	TGTGCCAGTAGTTATCAGGGAGGCAATCAGCCCCAGCATTTT	CASSYQGGNQPQHF
TRBV7-9	-	-	TRBJ1-2	TGTGCCAGCAGCTTAGAACAGCCTTATGGCTACACCTTC	CASSLEQPYGYTF
TRBV11-2	TRBD2	-	TRBJ2-7	TGTGCCAGCAGTCGCGGGACTAGCGGGGGGCCCACCTACGAGCAGTACTTC	CASSRGTSGGPTYEQYF
TRBV20-1	TRBD1	-	TRBJ1-2	TGCAGTAACAAACAGGGGATTGGCTACACCTTC	CSNKQGIGYTF
TRBV19	-	once	TRBJ2-5	TGTGCCAGTAGTGTCACGGGGAGCGAGACCCAGTACTTC	CASSVTGSETQYF
TRBV6-5	-	-	TRBJ2-1	TGTGCCAGCAGTTCCCTCGGGGGGCACTACAATGAGCAGTTCTTC	CASSSLGGHYNEQFF
TRBV5-1	-	-	TRBJ1-1	TGCGCCAGCAGCTTGCACGAGGGGTTGAGTAGCACTGAAGCTTTCTTT	CASSLHEGLSSTEAFF
TRBV6-5	-	-	TRBJ1-5	TGTGCCAGCAAAAGATCAGGGAGCGGTCAGCCCCAGCATTTT	CASKRSGSGQPQHF
TRBV27	TRBD1	-	TRBJ2-7	TGTGCCAGCAAAGGAATTCCGGGACAGAGAACAGTTGCCGAGCAGTACTTC	CASKGIPGQRTVAEQYF
TRBV13	-	-	TRBJ2-3	TGTGCCAGCAGCTCCCGGGGGGCTCAAGGCACAGATACGCAGTATTTT	CASSSRGAQGTDTQYF
TRBV7-9	-	many	TRBJ2-1	TGTGCCAGCAGCTTAGCGACAACCTACAATGAGCAGTTCTTC	CASSLATTYNEQFF
TRBV5-6	-	-	TRBJ1-6	TGTGCCAGCAGCTCCTGGGCTGATTCACCCCTCCACTTT	CASSSWADSPLHF
TRBV5-1	TRBD2	-	TRBJ2-5	TGCGCCAGCCGACCAACTAGCGGCCAAGAGACCCAGTACTTC	CASRPTSGQETQYF
TRBV6-5	TRBD2	-	TRBJ2-1	TGTGCCAGCAGCTCGGGGGGGTCCTACAATGAGCAGTTCTTC	CASSSGGSYNEQFF
TRBV28	TRBD1	-	TRBJ1-2	TGTGCCAGCAGCCTAGTAGGGGGCGCTTTGAGGGGCTACACCTTC	CASSLVGGALRGYTF
TRBV5-6	-	once	TRBJ2-5	TGTGCCAGCAGGTTACACGAGACCCAGTACTTC	CASRLHETQYF
TRBV2	-	-	TRBJ1-5	TGTGCCAGCCTCAGACAGGAGAATCAGCCCCAGCATTTT	CASLRQENQPQHF
TRBV6-1	-	-	TRBJ2-7	TGTGCCAGCAGTGACGTGAGGGCCGGCTACGAGCAGTACTTC	CASSDVRAGYEQYF
TRBV25-1	-	-	TRBJ1-5	TGTGCCAGCAGTCCCAAAGGGTTGGGCAATCAGCCCCAGCATTTT	CASSPKGLGNQPQHF
TRBV4-2	-	few	TRBJ1-2	TGTGCCAGCAGCTCGACATCGGACACGGCGAGAGGCTACACCTTC	CASSSTSDTARGYTF
TRBV18	-	-	TRBJ1-4	TGTGCCAGCTCGCTGGGCTTAAGTGAAAAACTGTTTTTT	CASSLGLSEKLFF
TRBV10-3	-	-	TRBJ1-1	TGTGCCATCAGAAGTTCCGGGCGATCGAACACTGAAGCTTTCTTT	CAIRSSGRSNTEAFF
TRBV7-9	-	-	TRBJ2-7	TGTGCCAGCAGCCCTGGACGCATTGTGATGGGCGAGCAGTACTTC	CASSPGRIVMGEQYF
TRBV7-2	-	-	TRBJ1-2	TGTGCCAGCAGCTTTCGGGGGCAGGTCCACTATGGCTACACCTTC	CASSFRGQVHYGYTF
TRBV7-8	-	-	TRBJ1-2	TGTGCCAGCAGCTTTATGGGGGGTACCTACACCTTC	CASSFMGGTYTF
TRBV12-3/TRBV12-4	-	-	TRBJ2-1	TGTGCCAGCAACAGGCCTTACCATGAGCAGTTCTTC	CASNRPYHEQFF
TRBV29-1	TRBD1	-	TRBJ2-1	TGCAGCGTCCCGGACAGGGTAAGGCCAAATGAGCAGTTCTTC	CSVPDRVRPNEQFF
TRBV7-9	TRBD1	few	TRBJ1-1	TGTGCCAGCAGCTCTTCGGACAGGGCCGCCACTGAAGCTTTCTTT	CASSSSDRAATEAFF